The sequence of this TCR beta chain was determined in a study of tumor and adjacent non-tumor tissue in lung cancer. Points from the study as a whole: TCR diversity was significantly greater in tumor than normal lung tissue. Top 100 clones took a larger repertoire share in normal lung.

TCRbeta libraries were built with three rounds of nested PCR, modified from ARM-PCR. TCRdb recomputed calls from the multiplex PCR reads with MiXCR, one row per CDR3 protein. The sample comprises 40,000 to 55,000 distinct CDR3 sequences, 60% to 80% of which are singletons, and 20% to 25% rests with the top ten. The germline V gene has CDR1 MGHRA and CDR2 YSYEKL. The CDR3 runs to 13 residues. The template was RNA from unsorted bulk tissue. This non-tumor lung sample came from over 3 cm beyond the tumor edge. The sample holds a few counts of this clonotype. What it recognizes is unknown. This may be a read error, as it is one base from a much larger clone.

The chain combines TRBV4-1 with TRBJ2-7; the D is unclear. The TCR sequence derives from an older woman with non-small cell lung cancer. The specimen was distant non-tumor lung tissue. CDR3 protein: CASSQESSYERYF. In DNA form, the CDR3 reads TGCGCCAGCAGCCAAGAGTCGTCTTACGAGCGGTACTTC.